The rows below give T cell receptor beta chains drawn from one sample of a study of Ad26.COV2.S vaccination and SARS-CoV-2 variants. Sequencing used immunoSEQ multiplex PCR; TCRdb keeps in-frame clones, though not all of them. The sample shows hundreds of thousands of clones, about 90% of them seen only once. Sequencing used peripheral blood, obtained in a trial of Ad26.COV2.S vaccine versus placebo. The receptor set was obtained from a person between 18 and 59 years old who received the Ad26.COV2.S COVID-19 vaccine or a placebo. Both conserved end residues are trimmed from each CDR3. Fields, in order: V gene, D gene, J gene, CDR3 protein. A D gene is named only where the DNA matches it firmly.

v_call: TRBV25-1; d_call: TRBD1; j_call: TRBJ1-1; cdr3_aa: ASSGDRGGKRNTEAF
v_call: TRBV28; d_call: TRBD2; j_call: TRBJ2-1; cdr3_aa: ASRQAGGTYNEQF
v_call: TRBV5-5; d_call: NA; j_call: TRBJ1-4; cdr3_aa: ASSVGFAATNEKLF
v_call: TRBV5-6; d_call: NA; j_call: TRBJ2-3; cdr3_aa: ASSFSRSPDTQY
v_call: TRBV6-9; d_call: NA; j_call: TRBJ2-7; cdr3_aa: ASSYSPLRETSLS
v_call: TRBV28; d_call: NA; j_call: TRBJ2-3; cdr3_aa: ASSLGGSTFGTQY
v_call: TRBV4-1; d_call: TRBD1; j_call: TRBJ1-1; cdr3_aa: ASSQESGRDRVSEAF
v_call: TRBV7-2; d_call: NA; j_call: TRBJ1-2; cdr3_aa: ASSSIASYGYT
v_call: TRBV6-5; d_call: NA; j_call: TRBJ2-1; cdr3_aa: ASRPGQSSYNEQF
v_call: TRBV5-1; d_call: NA; j_call: TRBJ1-1; cdr3_aa: ASSLGYTEAF
v_call: TRBV5-5; d_call: NA; j_call: TRBJ1-1; cdr3_aa: ASSLGRVDGGTEAF
v_call: TRBV7-2; d_call: TRBD1; j_call: TRBJ2-7; cdr3_aa: ASSLGNDRGALRMY
v_call: TRBV28; d_call: TRBD1; j_call: TRBJ1-6; cdr3_aa: ASRTRDRPSPLH
v_call: TRBV5-1; d_call: NA; j_call: TRBJ1-1; cdr3_aa: ASSRNTEAF
v_call: TRBV7-2; d_call: NA; j_call: TRBJ2-3; cdr3_aa: ASSPPGLGDTQY
v_call: TRBV5-1; d_call: TRBD1; j_call: TRBJ2-7; cdr3_aa: ASSERTGTFLVEQY
v_call: TRBV30; d_call: NA; j_call: TRBJ2-3; cdr3_aa: AWTPQGPKGSDTQY
v_call: TRBV7-2; d_call: NA; j_call: TRBJ1-4; cdr3_aa: ASSFNKGREKLF
v_call: TRBV15; d_call: NA; j_call: TRBJ1-3; cdr3_aa: ATSRVTSGNTIY
v_call: TRBV9; d_call: NA; j_call: TRBJ1-5; cdr3_aa: ASNPEPGQPQH
v_call: TRBV7-2; d_call: TRBD2; j_call: TRBJ2-1; cdr3_aa: ASSFSGGPYNEQF
v_call: TRBV28; d_call: TRBD1; j_call: TRBJ2-7; cdr3_aa: ASSPPGQGAREQY
v_call: TRBV28; d_call: NA; j_call: TRBJ2-1; cdr3_aa: ASSFNNEQF
v_call: TRBV11-2; d_call: NA; j_call: TRBJ2-3; cdr3_aa: ASSLGVRSTDTQY
v_call: TRBV27; d_call: NA; j_call: TRBJ2-7; cdr3_aa: ASSVTNPGRYEQY
v_call: TRBV7-2; d_call: TRBD1; j_call: TRBJ2-5; cdr3_aa: ASSFNSDRGETQY
v_call: TRBV4-1; d_call: TRBD2; j_call: TRBJ2-5; cdr3_aa: ASSQRVRGGGTQETQY
v_call: TRBV2; d_call: NA; j_call: TRBJ1-5; cdr3_aa: ASSDDGNSNQPQH
v_call: TRBV3-1/TRBV3-2; d_call: NA; j_call: TRBJ2-1; cdr3_aa: ASTDGDEQF
v_call: TRBV20-1; d_call: NA; j_call: TRBJ1-1; cdr3_aa: SARTYTEAF
v_call: TRBV7-2; d_call: NA; j_call: TRBJ2-5; cdr3_aa: ASSLTIVKETQY
v_call: TRBV28; d_call: TRBD1; j_call: TRBJ1-2; cdr3_aa: ASSSLPGTGGGSNYGYT
v_call: TRBV5-4; d_call: NA; j_call: TRBJ1-4; cdr3_aa: ASSLDRNNEKLF